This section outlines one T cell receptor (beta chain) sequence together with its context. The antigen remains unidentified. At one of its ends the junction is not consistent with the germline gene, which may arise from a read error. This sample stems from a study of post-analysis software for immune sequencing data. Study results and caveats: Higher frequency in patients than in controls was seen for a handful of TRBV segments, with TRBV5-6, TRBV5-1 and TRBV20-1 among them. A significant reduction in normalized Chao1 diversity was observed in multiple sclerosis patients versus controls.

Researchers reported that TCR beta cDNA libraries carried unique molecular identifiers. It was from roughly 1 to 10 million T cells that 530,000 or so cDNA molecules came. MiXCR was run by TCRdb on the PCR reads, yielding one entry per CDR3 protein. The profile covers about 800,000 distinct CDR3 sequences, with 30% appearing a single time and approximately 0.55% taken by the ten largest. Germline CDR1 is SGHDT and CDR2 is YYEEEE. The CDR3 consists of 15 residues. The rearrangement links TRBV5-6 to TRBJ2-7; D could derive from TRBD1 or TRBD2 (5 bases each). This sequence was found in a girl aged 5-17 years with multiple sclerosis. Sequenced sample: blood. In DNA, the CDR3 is TGTGCCAACAGCCCGCCGGGACGTAGCTCCTACGAGCAGTACTTC. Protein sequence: CANSPPGRSSYEQYF.